The rows below give T cell receptor beta chains drawn from one sample of a study of T cells in Graves' hyperthyroidism and ophthalmopathy. TCRdb called the multiplex PCR reads again in MiXCR, with one record for every CDR3 protein. The table includes around 260,000 distinct CDR3 sequences, 20% to 30% detected once. Material: blood. These receptors were obtained from a middle-aged man with Graves' hyperthyroidism that later progressed to Graves' ophthalmopathy. Both conserved end residues are part of each CDR3. Fields, in order: V gene, CDR3 length, D gene, J gene, clone size, CDR3 protein, CDR3 DNA. D genes are given only for firm matches. Some rows have no size entry. The others give once, few or many, or a class for an expanded clone.

TRBV4-1,15,.,TRBJ2-7,many,CASSQDGVTTYEQYF,TGCGCCAGCAGCCAAGATGGGGTTACAACTTACGAGCAGTACTTC
TRBV10-3,14,.,TRBJ1-2,many,CAISDIHDGYGYTF,TGTGCCATCAGTGATATTCATGACGGCTATGGCTACACCTTC
TRBV2,13,.,TRBJ2-2,many,CASSYSNTGELFF,TGTGCCAGCAGTTATTCAAACACCGGGGAGCTGTTTTTT
TRBV11-3,14,TRBD1,TRBJ2-7,.,CASSSGQGVSEQCF,TGTGCCAGCAGCTCGGGACAGGGGGTAAGCGAGCAGTGCTTC
TRBV19,15,TRBD1,TRBJ1-2,many,CASSISRGTDYGYTF,TGTGCCAGTAGTATTTCCAGAGGGACAGACTATGGCTACACCTTC
TRBV30,12,.,TRBJ2-5,many,CAWKSLTQTQYF,TGTGCCTGGAAGAGCCTTACCCAGACCCAGTACTTC
TRBV27,15,.,TRBJ2-4,many,CASSSGPTPMNIQYF,TGTGCCAGCAGTTCTGGCCCCACGCCCATGAACATTCAGTACTTC
TRBV12-3/TRBV12-4,15,.,TRBJ1-3,many,CASSLGGGTGNTIYF,TGTGCCAGCAGTTTAGGTGGGGGAACTGGAAACACCATATATTTT
TRBV20-1,15,.,TRBJ1-5,many,CSARDGIRVNQPQHF,TGCAGTGCTAGAGATGGGATTAGAGTGAATCAGCCCCAGCATTTT
TRBV19,16,.,TRBJ1-1,many,CASGTTFEVLNTEAFF,TGTGCCAGTGGTACCACTTTTGAAGTCCTGAACACTGAAGCTTTCTTT
TRBV28,12,.,TRBJ2-7,many,CASSQRGVEQYF,TGTGCCAGCAGCCAGAGGGGGGTCGAGCAGTACTTC
TRBV4-1,15,.,TRBJ2-7,.,CASSQVAGSSYEQYF,TGCGCCAGCAGCCAAGTTGCGGGGAGCTCCTACGAGCAGTACTTC
TRBV7-2,12,.,TRBJ2-5,.,CASTRTGETQYF,TGCGCCAGCACCCGGACGGGGGAGACCCAGTACTTC